This T cell receptor beta chain stems from a study of blood T cell repertoires in COVID-19. Whole-study context: Both acute and convalescent COVID-19 samples were obtained from the United States, Italy and Spain. The analysed material was cDNA or gDNA that came from T cells, B-cell-depleted T cells, or PBMCs.

Germline V gives CDR1 LGHDT, CDR2 YNNKEL (reference sequence). The ends lost 2 bases at V and 1 base at J; junction bases unmatched: 4. The CDR3 loop spans 15 amino acids. Source study methods: Reference gene primer amplification yielded estimated nucleated cell counts. Generated by immunoSEQ multiplex PCR, the TCRdb table keeps only in-frame clones and is missing some. The V and J calls and clone size come from that table; D and trimming were worked out from the DNA. The sample records about 140,000 clones, around 87% being singletons. J is TRBJ1-1 and V is TRBV3-1 (or the pseudogene TRBV3-2); 7 bases agree with TRBD1. The material sequenced was peripheral blood. This clonotype was sampled from an older woman with active COVID-19. The CDR3 loop reads CASSQRQGSNTEAFF. The CDR3 DNA sequence: TGTGCCAGCAGCCAACGACAGGGCTCGAACACTGAAGCTTTCTTT.